This T cell receptor beta chain is from a study of blood T cell repertoires in COVID-19. Looking at the study overall: In each case, the material was cDNA or gDNA derived from T cells, B-cell-depleted T cells, or PBMCs.

In the original workflow: Quantification of nucleated cells was approximated via reference gene primer amplification. Here immunoSEQ multiplex PCR was the method, and the copy in TCRdb shows in-frame clones only, minus some. That table is the source of V, J and clone size, and D and trimming were worked out from the DNA. The sample holds about 98,000 clones, around nine tenths seen once. Germline CDR1 and CDR2: SGHKS and YYEKEE (reference sequence). Trimming at V came to 2 bases and at J to 0 bases, leaving 3 bases not matched to a gene. The CDR3 has 16 residues. Sequences were obtained from peripheral blood. This clonotype was obtained from a man aged 50-59 years with active or convalescent COVID-19. The chain combines TRBV5-5 with TRBJ2-2; TRBD1 matches at 8 bases. The CDR3 region has the DNA TGTGCCAGCAGCTTACAGGGGGGAGCGAACACCGGGGAGCTGTTTTTT. Residues: CASSLQGGANTGELFF.